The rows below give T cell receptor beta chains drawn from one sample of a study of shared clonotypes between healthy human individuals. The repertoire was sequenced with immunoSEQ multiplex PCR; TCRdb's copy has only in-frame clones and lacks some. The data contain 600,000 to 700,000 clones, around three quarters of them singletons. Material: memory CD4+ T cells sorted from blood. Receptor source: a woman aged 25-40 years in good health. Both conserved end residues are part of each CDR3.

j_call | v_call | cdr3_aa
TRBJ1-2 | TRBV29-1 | CSVEEGRGSNYGYTF
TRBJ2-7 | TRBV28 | CASSLWSGVSYEQYF
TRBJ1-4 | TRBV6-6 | CASSRGQGAEKLFF
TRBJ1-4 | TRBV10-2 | CASSESGGGRGEKLFF
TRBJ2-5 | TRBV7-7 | CASSSKGAGETQYF
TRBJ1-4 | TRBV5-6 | CASTMIGQRLEKLFF
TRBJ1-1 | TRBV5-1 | CASSQGQPTTEAFF
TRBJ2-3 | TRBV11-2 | CASSLAYLPDTQYF
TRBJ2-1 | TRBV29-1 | CSVFGGVYNEQFF
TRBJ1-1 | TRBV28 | CASSSPSMNTEAFF
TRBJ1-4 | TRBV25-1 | CASSADPGQGVYEKLFF
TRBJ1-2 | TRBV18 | CASSPGRDYGYTF
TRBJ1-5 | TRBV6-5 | CASNPQGQGNQPQHF
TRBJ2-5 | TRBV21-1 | CASSMIQGARKDQYF
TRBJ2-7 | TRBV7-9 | CASSPHRDNSYEQYF
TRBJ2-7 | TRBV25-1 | CASSADRGPSGREQYF
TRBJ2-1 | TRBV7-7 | CASSPIDHIEQFF
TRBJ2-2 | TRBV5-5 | CASSLEVAAGELFF
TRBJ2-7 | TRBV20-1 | CSAISREQYF
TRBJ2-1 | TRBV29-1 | CSVGLAVYNEQFF
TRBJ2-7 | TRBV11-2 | CASSLGLAGAAEQYF
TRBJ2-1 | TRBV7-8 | CASSRDLAGTYNEQFF
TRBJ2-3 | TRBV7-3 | CASSLTQSTGGTDTQYF
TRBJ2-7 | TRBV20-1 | CSARQAYEQYF
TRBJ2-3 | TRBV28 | CASSPSGLAGREDTQYF
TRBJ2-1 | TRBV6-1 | CASSGWEGVPFF
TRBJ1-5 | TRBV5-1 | CASSQDGGYNQPQHF
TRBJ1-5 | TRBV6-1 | CASSGEGHQPQHF
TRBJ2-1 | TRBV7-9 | CASSLVAVPYNEQFF
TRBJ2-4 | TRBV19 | CASSHRRGAKNIQYF
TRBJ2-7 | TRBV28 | CASSPQLAGIYEQYF
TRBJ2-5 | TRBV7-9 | CASSLEGALAGHQETQYF
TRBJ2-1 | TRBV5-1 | CASSVSSALYNEQFF
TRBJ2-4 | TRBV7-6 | CASSLGLGRGRAKNIQYF
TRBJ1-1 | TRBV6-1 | CASSEAGGVNTEAFF
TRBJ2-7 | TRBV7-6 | CASAKRGYSYEQYF